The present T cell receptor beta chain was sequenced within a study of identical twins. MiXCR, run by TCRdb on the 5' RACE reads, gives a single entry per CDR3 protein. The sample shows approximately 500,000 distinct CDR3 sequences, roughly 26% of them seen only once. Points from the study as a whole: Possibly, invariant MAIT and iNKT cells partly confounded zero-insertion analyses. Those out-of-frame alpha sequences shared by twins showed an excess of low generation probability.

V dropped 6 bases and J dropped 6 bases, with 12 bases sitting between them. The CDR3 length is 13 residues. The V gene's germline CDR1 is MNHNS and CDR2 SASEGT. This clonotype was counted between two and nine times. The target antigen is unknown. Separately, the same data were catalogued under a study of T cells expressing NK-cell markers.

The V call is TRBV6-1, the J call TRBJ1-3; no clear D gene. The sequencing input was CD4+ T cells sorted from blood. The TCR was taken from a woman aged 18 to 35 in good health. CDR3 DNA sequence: TGTGCCAGCAGCGAGACACAAATAAACACCATATATTTT. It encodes CASSETQINTIYF.